The rows below give T cell receptor beta chains drawn from one sample of a study of metastatic and nonmetastatic thyroid tumors. Via MiXCR, TCRdb re-called the PCR reads. The sample includes fewer than 50,000 clones, 28% of them seen just once. Sequences were obtained from blood. These receptors came from a male donor with papillary thyroid cancer or a benign thyroid nodule (not recorded which). Some clones in this sample may be carry-over from other donors' samples. The CDR3 runs from the conserved cysteine through the conserved F or W. A D gene is named only where the DNA matches it firmly. The size field is filled for only some rows; it gives once, few, many or a size class.

many | - | 13 | TRBJ2-1 | TRBV19 | TGTGCCACACATAGCGGAGGACTCAGGGAGCAGTTCTTC | CATHSGGLREQFF
- | - | 14 | TRBJ1-6 | TRBV11-3 | TGTGCCAGCAGCTTAGACTCCTATAATTCACCCCTCCACTTT | CASSLDSYNSPLHF
- | TRBD1 | 17 | TRBJ1-6 | TRBV13 | TGTGCCAGCAGCTTAGGCGGGACAGGGAGGGGTAATTCACCCCTCCACTTT | CASSLGGTGRGNSPLHF
- | TRBD1 | 15 | TRBJ1-4 | TRBV28 | TGTGCCAGCAGCCGACCGGGACAGGGGTCTGAAAAACTGTTTTTT | CASSRPGQGSEKLFF
many | - | 15 | TRBJ1-5 | TRBV19 | TGTGCCAGTAGTATGTGGGGTGGCAGCAATCAGCCCCAGCATTTT | CASSMWGGSNQPQHF
medium-sized | - | 15 | TRBJ1-5 | TRBV24-1 | TGTGCCACCAGTGACAGCACAAAATCGAATCAGCCCCAGCATTTT | CATSDSTKSNQPQHF
many | - | 13 | TRBJ1-2 | TRBV7-2 | TGTGCCAGCAGCCCATATCTGACGGCTGGCTACACCTTC | CASSPYLTAGYTF
- | TRBD1 | 14 | TRBJ1-1 | TRBV6-1 | TGTGCCAGCACCTCAACCACAGGGGTGTGTCAAGCTTTCTTT | CASTSTTGVCQAFF
many | TRBD2 | 17 | TRBJ2-3 | TRBV3-1 | TGTGCCAGCAGCCAAGATGGAGGGAGCGGGGGCACAGATACGCAGTATTTT | CASSQDGGSGGTDTQYF
many | - | 15 | TRBJ2-1 | TRBV27 | TGTGCCAGCAGTCCCGCCGCCCTAGGCAGTAATGAGCAGTTCTTC | CASSPAALGSNEQFF
many | - | 15 | TRBJ2-3 | TRBV20-1 | TGCAGTGCTAGATATGGCGCAACTAGCACAGATACGCAGTATTTT | CSARYGATSTDTQYF
many | TRBD1 | 15 | TRBJ1-1 | TRBV28 | TGTGCCAGCAGTTTATCTCCGGGACAGTTAAAGTATGCTTTCTTT | CASSLSPGQLKYAFF
many | - | 16 | TRBJ2-2 | TRBV7-2 | TGTGCCAGCAGCGCGAAGACCCAGGGTAACACCGGGGAGCTGTTTTTT | CASSAKTQGNTGELFF
many | TRBD1 | 15 | TRBJ2-5 | TRBV20-1 | TGCAGTGCTAGAAAGACAGGGCCCTTTCAAGAGACCCAGTACTTC | CSARKTGPFQETQYF
few | - | 14 | TRBJ2-1 | TRBV29-1 | TGCAGCGTTGATAGCAGCGGTATTTACAATGAGCAGTTCTTC | CSVDSSGIYNEQFF
many | TRBD2 | 14 | TRBJ2-1 | TRBV18 | TGTGCCAGCTCAGGTGCGGGGGGCTGGAATGAGCAGTTCTTC | CASSGAGGWNEQFF
- | - | 15 | TRBJ2-2 | TRBV20-1 | TGCAGTGCTAGGGACGGGGCTAGGTGGACCGGGGAGCTGTTTTTT | CSARDGARWTGELFF
few | - | 12 | TRBJ1-4 | TRBV28 | TGTGCCAGCAGTTTATTGAGGGGGAAACTGTTTTTT | CASSLLRGKLFF
few | TRBD1 | 12 | TRBJ1-2 | TRBV6-1 | TGTGCCAGCAGGGGACAGATATATGGCTACACCTTC | CASRGQIYGYTF
- | - | 12 | TRBJ2-2 | TRBV7-3 | TGTGCCAGCAGCGCCAGCCCCGGGGAGCTGTCTTTT | CASSASPGELSF
- | - | 13 | TRBJ2-1 | TRBV19 | TGTGCCAGTAGTTTCCGGGCCTACAATGAGCAGTTCTTC | CASSFRAYNEQFF
many | - | 16 | TRBJ1-1 | TRBV28 | TGTGCCAGCACCAAACCCAGGAGACTACCGAACACTGAAGCTTTCTTT | CASTKPRRLPNTEAFF
- | - | 13 | TRBJ1-2 | TRBV6-1 | TGTGCCAGCACCCCGAGCAGGACCTATGGCTACACCTTC | CASTPSRTYGYTF
- | - | 13 | TRBJ2-7 | TRBV19 | TGTGCCAGTAGTATGTCGGACACCTACGACCAGTACTTC | CASSMSDTYDQYF
many | TRBD1 | 14 | TRBJ1-5 | TRBV28 | TGTGCCAGCACCGGGACAGGGGATGTACAGCCCCAGCATTTT | CASTGTGDVQPQHF
once | - | 16 | TRBJ2-5 | TRBV5-1 | TGCGCCAGCAGCCAGCTTGAATTCGGGAGAGAAGAGACCCAGTACTTC | CASSQLEFGREETQYF
- | - | 14 | TRBJ1-2 | TRBV7-9 | TGTGCCAGCAGCTTAACTGTGAACAACTATGGCCACACCTTC | CASSLTVNNYGHTF
many | - | 13 | TRBJ1-6 | TRBV3-1 | TGTGCCAGCAGCCATCAGGGGAATTCACCCCTCCACTTT | CASSHQGNSPLHF
medium-sized | TRBD1 | 13 | TRBJ2-7 | TRBV30 | TGTGCCTGGAGTGGGCAGGGGGCTAGTGAGCAGTACTTC | CAWSGQGASEQYF